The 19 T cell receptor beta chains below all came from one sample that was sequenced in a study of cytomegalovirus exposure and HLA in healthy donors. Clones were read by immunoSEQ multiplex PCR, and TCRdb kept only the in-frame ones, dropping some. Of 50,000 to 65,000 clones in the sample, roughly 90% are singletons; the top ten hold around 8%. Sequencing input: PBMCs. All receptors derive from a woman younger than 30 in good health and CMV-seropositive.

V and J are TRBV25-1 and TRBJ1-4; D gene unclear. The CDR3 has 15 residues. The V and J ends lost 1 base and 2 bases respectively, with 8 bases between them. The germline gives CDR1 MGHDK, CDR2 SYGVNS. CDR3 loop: CASSESAATNEKLFF. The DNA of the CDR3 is TGTGCCAGCAGTGAATCCGCGGCCACTAATGAAAAACTGTTTTTT.

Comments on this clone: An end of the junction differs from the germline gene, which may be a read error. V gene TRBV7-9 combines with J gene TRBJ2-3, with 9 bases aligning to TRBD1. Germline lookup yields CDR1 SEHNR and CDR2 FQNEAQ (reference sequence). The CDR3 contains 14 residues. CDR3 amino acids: CASSSTGGLDMQYF. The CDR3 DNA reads TGTGCCAGCAGCTCAACAGGGGGCCTAGATATGCAGTATTTT.

CDR3 DNA sequence: TGCGCCAGCAGCTTGATCGACAGAGCCTACGAGCAGTACTTC. Translating it yields CASSLIDRAYEQYF. This chain links TRBV5-1 with TRBJ2-7, with D possibly being TRBD1 (5 bases). Deletions cut 1 base from V and 2 bases from J, with 10 bases between. Germline-derived CDR1 and CDR2 are SGHRS and YFSETQ. The CDR3 sequence is 14 residues long.

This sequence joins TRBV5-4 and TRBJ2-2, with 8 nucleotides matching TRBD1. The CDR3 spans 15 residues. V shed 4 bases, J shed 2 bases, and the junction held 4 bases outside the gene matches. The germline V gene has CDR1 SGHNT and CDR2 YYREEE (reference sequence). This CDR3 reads CASSTGQGNTGELFF. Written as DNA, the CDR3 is TGTGCCAGCAGCACCGGACAGGGAAACACCGGGGAGCTGTTTTTT.

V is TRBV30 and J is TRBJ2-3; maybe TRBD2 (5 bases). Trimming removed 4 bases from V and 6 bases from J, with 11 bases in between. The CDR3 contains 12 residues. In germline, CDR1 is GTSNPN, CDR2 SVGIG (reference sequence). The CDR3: CAWNEVADTQYF. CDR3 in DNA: TGTGCCTGGAATGAGGTAGCGGATACGCAGTATTTT.

The CDR3 loop is CASSPRQGFYNEQFF. The CDR3, as DNA: TGTGCCAGCAGCCCTAGACAGGGTTTCTACAATGAGCAGTTCTTC. V usage is TRBV27 and J usage is TRBJ2-1; 7 bases line up with TRBD1. CDR3 length equals 15 residues. Germline V gene data show CDR1 as MNHEY and CDR2 as SMNVEV (reference sequence). V was clipped by 6 bases and J by 3 bases; unmatched bases: 8.

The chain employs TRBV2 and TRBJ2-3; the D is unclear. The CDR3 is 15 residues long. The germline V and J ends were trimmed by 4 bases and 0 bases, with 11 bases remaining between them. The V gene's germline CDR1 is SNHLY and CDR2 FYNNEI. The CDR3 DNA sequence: TGTGCCAGCAGTGGGGCGAGCCGTAGCACAGATACGCAGTATTTT. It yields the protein CASSGASRSTDTQYF. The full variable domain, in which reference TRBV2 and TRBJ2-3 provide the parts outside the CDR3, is EPEVTQTPSHQVTQMGQEVILRCVPISNHLYFYWYRQILGQKVEFLVSFYNNEISEKSEIFDDQFSVERPDGSNFTLKIRSTKLEDSAMYFCASSGASRSTDTQYFGPGTRLTVL.

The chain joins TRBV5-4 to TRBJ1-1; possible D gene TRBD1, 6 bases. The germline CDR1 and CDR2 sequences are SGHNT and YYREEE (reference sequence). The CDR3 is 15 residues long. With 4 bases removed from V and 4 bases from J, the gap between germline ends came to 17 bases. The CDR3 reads CASSTSTGWGTEAFF. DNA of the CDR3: TGTGCCAGCAGCACATCTACAGGGTGGGGCACTGAAGCTTTCTTT.

This CDR3 is CAISDPGGRPEGTEAFF. The CDR3 DNA is TGTGCCATCAGTGACCCGGGGGGCAGGCCTGAGGGCACTGAAGCTTTCTTT. This chain joins TRBV10-3 and TRBJ1-1; weak D call: TRBD1 (6 bases). The ends were cut back, 3 bases at V and 4 bases at J, with 21 bases in the middle. CDR1 is ENHRY and CDR2 is SYGVKD in the germline V gene. The CDR3 is 17 residues long.

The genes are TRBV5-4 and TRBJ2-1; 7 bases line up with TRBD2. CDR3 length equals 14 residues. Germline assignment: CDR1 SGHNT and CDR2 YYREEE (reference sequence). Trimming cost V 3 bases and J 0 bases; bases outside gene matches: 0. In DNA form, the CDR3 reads TGTGCCAGCAGCTGGGACTACTCCTACAATGAGCAGTTCTTC. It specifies CASSWDYSYNEQFF.

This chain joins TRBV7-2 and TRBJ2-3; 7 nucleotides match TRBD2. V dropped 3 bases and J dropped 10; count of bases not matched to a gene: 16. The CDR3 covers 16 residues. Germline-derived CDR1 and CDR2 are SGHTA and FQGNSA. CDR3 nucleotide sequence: TGTGCCAGCAGCTTTGGTGGACCGACTAGCCCTCGTCCGCAGTATTTT. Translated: CASSFGGPTSPRPQYF.

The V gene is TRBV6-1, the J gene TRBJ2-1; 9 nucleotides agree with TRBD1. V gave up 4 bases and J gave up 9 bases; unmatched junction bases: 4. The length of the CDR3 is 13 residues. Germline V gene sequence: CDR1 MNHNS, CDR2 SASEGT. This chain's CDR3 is CASSGTGGIEQFF. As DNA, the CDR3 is TGTGCCAGCAGTGGAACAGGGGGCATTGAGCAGTTCTTC.

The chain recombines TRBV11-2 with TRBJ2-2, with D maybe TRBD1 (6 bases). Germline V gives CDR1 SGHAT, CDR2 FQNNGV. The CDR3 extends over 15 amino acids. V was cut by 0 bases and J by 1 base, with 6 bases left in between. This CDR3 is CASSLEGQNTGELFF. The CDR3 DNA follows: TGTGCCAGCAGCTTAGAGGGACAGAACACCGGGGAGCTGTTTTTT.

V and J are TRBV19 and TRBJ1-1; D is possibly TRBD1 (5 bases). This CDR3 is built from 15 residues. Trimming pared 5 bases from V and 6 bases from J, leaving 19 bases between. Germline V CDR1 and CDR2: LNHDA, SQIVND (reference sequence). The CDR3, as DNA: TGTGCCAGTAGTTCCAGGGAGGACGGGAAGCCTGAAGCTTTCTTT. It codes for CASSSREDGKPEAFF. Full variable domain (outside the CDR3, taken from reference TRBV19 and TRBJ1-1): DGGITQSPKYLFRKEGQNVTLSCEQNLNHDAMYWYRQDPGQGLRLIYYSQIVNDFQKGDIAEGYSVSREKKESFPLTVTSAQKNPTAFYLCASSSREDGKPEAFFGQGTRLTVV.

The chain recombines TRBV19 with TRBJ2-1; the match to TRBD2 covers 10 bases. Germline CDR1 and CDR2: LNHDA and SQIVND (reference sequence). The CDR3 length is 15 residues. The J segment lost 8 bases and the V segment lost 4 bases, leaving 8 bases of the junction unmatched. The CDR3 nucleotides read TGTGCCAGTAGTAGAAAGCGGGGGGGCTGGGATGAGCAGTTCTTC. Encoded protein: CASSRKRGGWDEQFF. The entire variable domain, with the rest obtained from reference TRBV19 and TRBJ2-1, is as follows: DGGITQSPKYLFRKEGQNVTLSCEQNLNHDAMYWYRQDPGQGLRLIYYSQIVNDFQKGDIAEGYSVSREKKESFPLTVTSAQKNPTAFYLCASSRKRGGWDEQFFGPGTRLTVL.

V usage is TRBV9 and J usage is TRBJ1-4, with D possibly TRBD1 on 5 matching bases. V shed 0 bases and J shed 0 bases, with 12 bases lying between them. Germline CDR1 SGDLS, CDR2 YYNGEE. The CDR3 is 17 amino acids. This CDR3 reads CASSVAQGGATNEKLFF. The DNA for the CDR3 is TGTGCCAGCAGCGTAGCCCAGGGTGGGGCAACTAATGAAAAACTGTTTTTT.

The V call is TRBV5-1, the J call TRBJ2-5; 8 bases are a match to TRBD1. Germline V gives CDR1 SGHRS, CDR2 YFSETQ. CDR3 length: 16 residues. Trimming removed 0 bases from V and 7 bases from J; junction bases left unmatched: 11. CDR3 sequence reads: CASSLEGSGGTGTQYF. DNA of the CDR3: TGCGCCAGCAGCTTGGAGGGCAGCGGAGGGACAGGGACCCAGTACTTC.

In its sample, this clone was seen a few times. CDR3 DNA sequence: TGTGCCATCCTCTTGGGGCTAGGCACTGAAGCTTTCTTT. Translated, it gives CAILLGLGTEAFF. V and J are TRBV6-1 and TRBJ1-1, with D tentatively TRBD1 (5 bases). Germline CDR1 is MNHNS and CDR2 is SASEGT. CDR3 length equals 13 residues. The V end was cut by 10 bases, the J end by 4 bases, with 16 bases between.

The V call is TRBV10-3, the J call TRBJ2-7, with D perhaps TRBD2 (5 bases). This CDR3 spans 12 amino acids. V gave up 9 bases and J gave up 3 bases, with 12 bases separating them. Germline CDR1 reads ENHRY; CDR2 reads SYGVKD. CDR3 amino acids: CAILTGSYEQYF. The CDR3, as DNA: TGTGCCATTTTAACGGGGAGCTACGAGCAGTACTTC.